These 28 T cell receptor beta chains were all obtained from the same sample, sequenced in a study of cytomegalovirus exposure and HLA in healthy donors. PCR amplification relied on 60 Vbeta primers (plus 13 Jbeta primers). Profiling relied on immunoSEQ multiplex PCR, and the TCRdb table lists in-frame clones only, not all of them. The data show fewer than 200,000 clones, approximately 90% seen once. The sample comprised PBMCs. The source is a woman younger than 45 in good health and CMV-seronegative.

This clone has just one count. The CDR3 loop is CASSFRGLDNEQFF. CDR3 sequence (DNA): TGCGCCAGCAGCTTCCGGGGTTTGGACAATGAGCAGTTCTTC. The chain combines TRBV5-1 with TRBJ2-1, with D maybe TRBD2 (5 bases). The V end lost 2 bases, the J end lost 5 bases, and 11 bases lay between the germline ends. Per the germline V gene, CDR1 is SGHRS and CDR2 is YFSETQ. The CDR3 has 14 residues.

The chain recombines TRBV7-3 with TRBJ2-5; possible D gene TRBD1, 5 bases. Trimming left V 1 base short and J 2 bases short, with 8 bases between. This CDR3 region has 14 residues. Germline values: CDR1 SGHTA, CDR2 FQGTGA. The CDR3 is CASSLRAGQETQYF. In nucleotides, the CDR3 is TGTGCCAGCAGCTTAAGGGCAGGGCAAGAGACCCAGTACTTC.

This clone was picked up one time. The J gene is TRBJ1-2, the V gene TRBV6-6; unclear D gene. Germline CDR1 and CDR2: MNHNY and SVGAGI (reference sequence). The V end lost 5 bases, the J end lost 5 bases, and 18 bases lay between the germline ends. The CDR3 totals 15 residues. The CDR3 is CASSTLSEGSYGYTF. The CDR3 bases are TGTGCCAGCAGTACCCTGTCAGAGGGATCTTATGGCTACACCTTC.

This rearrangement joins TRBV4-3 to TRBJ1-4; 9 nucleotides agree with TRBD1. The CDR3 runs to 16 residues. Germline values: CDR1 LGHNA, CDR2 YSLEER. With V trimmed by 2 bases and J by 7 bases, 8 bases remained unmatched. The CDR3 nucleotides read TGCGCCAGCAGCCAATACCGAGGGACAGGGATTGAAAAACTGTTTTTT. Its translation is CASSQYRGTGIEKLFF.

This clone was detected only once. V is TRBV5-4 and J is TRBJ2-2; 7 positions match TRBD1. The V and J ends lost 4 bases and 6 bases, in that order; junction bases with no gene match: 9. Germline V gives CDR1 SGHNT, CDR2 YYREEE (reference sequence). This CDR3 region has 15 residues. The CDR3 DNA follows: TGTGCCAGCAGCAAGGGGGCAGGGTGGGCCGGGGAGCTGTTTTTT. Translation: CASSKGAGWAGELFF.

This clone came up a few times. The CDR3 nucleotides are TGTGCCAGCAGTGGCCAGTATAGCAATCAGCCCCAGCATTTT. It encodes CASSGQYSNQPQHF. J is TRBJ1-5 and V is TRBV2; D is unresolved. Trimming cost V 4 bases and J 0 bases, with 7 bases left between them. Germline-derived CDR1 and CDR2 are SNHLY and FYNNEI. The CDR3 has 14 residues.

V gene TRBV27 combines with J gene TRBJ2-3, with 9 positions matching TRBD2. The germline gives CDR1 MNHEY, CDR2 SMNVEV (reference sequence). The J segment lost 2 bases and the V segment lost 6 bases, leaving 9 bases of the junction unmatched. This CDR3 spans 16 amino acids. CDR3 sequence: CASSQLGTSSTDTQYF. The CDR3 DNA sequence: TGTGCCAGCAGCCAACTCGGGACTAGCTCCACAGATACGCAGTATTTT.

The CDR3 loop reads CASSATSGANTGELFF. CDR3 sequence (DNA): TGTGCCAGTAGTGCCACTAGCGGGGCGAACACCGGGGAGCTGTTTTTT. The chain has TRBV19 and TRBJ2-2, with 10 bases aligning to TRBD2. This CDR3 has 16 residues. V shed 5 bases and J 0 bases; nucleotides not matched to a gene: 3. Germline V gene lookup returns CDR1 LNHDA and CDR2 SQIVND (reference sequence).

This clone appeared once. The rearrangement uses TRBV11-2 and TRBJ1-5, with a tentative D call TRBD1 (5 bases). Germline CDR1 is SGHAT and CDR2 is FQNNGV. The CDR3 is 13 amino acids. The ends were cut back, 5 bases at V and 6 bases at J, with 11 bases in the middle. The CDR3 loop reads CASSPQGAQPQHF. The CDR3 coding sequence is TGTGCCAGCAGCCCCCAGGGTGCTCAGCCCCAGCATTTT.

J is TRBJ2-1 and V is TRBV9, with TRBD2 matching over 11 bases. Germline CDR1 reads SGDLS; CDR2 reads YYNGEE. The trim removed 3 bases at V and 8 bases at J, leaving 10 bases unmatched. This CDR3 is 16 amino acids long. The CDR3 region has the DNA TGTGCCAGCAGCGAACCTAGCGGGGGGAGGGGGCATGAGCAGTTCTTC. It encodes CASSEPSGGRGHEQFF.

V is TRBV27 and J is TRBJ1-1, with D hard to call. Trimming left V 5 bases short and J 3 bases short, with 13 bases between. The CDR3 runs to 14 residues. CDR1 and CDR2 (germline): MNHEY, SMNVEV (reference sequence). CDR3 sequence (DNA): TGTGCCAGCAGTATCCGGGAGGGTTACACTGAAGCTTTCTTT. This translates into CASSIREGYTEAFF.

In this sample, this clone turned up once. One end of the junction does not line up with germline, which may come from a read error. Written as DNA, the CDR3 is TGTGCCAGCAGCCTGGCTGCGGGGGGCCAAGGGACCCAGTACTTC. Its protein product is CASSLAAGGQGTQYF. V gene TRBV14 combines with J gene TRBJ2-5, with 8 bases matching TRBD2. CDR1 is SGHDN, CDR2 FVKESK, per germline. There are 15 residues in the CDR3. Using reference TRBV14 and TRBJ2-5 for the parts outside the CDR3, the full variable domain is EAGVTQFPSHSVIEKGQTVTLRCDPISGHDNLYWYRRVMGKEIKFLLHFVKESKQDESGMPNNRFLAERTGGTYSTLKVQPAELEDSGVYFCASSLAAGGQGTQYFGPGTRLLVL.

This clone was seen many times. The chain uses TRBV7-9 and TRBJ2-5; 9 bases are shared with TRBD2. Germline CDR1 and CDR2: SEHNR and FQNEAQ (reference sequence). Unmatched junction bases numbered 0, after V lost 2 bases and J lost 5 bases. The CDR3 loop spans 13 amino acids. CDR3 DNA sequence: TGTGCCAGCAGCTTAAGCGGGAGGGAGACCCAGTACTTC. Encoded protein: CASSLSGRETQYF.

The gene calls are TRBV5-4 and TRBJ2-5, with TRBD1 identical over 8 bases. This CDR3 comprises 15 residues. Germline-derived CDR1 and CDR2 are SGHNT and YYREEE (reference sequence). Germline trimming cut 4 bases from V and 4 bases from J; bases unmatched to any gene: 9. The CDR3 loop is CASSPGTGYGETQYF. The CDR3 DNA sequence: TGTGCCAGCAGCCCCGGGACAGGTTATGGAGAGACCCAGTACTTC.

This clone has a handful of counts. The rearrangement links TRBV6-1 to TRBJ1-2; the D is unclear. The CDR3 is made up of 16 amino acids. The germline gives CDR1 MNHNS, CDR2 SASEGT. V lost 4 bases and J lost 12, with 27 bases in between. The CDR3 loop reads CASSGLTYEGNRGDTF. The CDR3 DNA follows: TGTGCCAGCAGTGGACTGACCTACGAGGGCAACCGCGGGGACACCTTC.

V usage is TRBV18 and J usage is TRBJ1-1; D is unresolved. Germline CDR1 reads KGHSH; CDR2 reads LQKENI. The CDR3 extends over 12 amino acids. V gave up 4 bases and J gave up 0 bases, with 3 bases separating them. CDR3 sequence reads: CASSQLNTEAFF. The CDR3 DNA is TGTGCCAGCTCACAGCTGAACACTGAAGCTTTCTTT. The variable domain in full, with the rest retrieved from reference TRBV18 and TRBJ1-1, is NAGVMQNPRHLVRRRGQEARLRCSPMKGHSHVYWYRQLPEEGLKFMVYLQKENIIDESGMPKERFSAEFPKEGPSILRIQQVVRGDSAAYFCASSQLNTEAFFGQGTRLTVV.

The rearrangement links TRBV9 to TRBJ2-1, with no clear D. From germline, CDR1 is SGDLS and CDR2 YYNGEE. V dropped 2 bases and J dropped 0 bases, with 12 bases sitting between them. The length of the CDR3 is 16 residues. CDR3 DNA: TGTGCCAGCAGCGTCCGACTGGCGAGCTCCTACAATGAGCAGTTCTTC. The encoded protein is CASSVRLASSYNEQFF.

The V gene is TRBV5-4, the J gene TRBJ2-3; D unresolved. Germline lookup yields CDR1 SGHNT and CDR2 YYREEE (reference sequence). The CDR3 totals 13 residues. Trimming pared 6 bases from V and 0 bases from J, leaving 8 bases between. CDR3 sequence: CASTLSSTDTQYF. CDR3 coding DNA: TGTGCCAGCACCCTCAGTAGCACAGATACGCAGTATTTT.

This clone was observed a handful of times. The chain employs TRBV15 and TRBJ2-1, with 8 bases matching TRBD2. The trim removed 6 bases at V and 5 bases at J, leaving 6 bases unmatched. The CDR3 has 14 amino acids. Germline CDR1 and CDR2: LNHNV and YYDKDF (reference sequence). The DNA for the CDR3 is TGTGCCACCAGGGGGGTAGCGGGAAACAATGAGCAGTTCTTC. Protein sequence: CATRGVAGNNEQFF.

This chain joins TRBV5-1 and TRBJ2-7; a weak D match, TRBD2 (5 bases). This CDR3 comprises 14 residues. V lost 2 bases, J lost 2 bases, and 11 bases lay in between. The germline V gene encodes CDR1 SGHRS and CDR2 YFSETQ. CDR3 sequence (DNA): TGCGCCAGCAGCTTCGAGACGGGGACCTACGAGCAGTACTTC. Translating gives CASSFETGTYEQYF.

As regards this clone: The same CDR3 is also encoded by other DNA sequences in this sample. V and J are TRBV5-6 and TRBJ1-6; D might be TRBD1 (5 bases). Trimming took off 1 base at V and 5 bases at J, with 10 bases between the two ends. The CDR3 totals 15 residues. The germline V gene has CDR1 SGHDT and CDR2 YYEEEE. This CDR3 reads CASSLWQGNNSPLHF. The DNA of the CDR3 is TGTGCCAGCAGCTTGTGGCAGGGAAATAATTCACCCCTCCACTTT. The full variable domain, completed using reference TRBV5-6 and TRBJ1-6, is DAGVTQSPTHLIKTRGQQVTLRCSPKSGHDTVSWYQQALGQGPQFIFQYYEEEERQRGNFPDRFSGHQFPNYSSELNVNALLLGDSALYLCASSLWQGNNSPLHFGNGTRLTVT.

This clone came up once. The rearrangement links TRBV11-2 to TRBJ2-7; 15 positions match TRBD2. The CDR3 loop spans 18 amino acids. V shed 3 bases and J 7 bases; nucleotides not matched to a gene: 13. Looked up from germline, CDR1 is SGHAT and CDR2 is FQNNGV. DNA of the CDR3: TGTGCCAGCAGCTTCCGGGCGAGGGGACTAGCGGGAGGCTTTGAGCAGTACTTC. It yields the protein CASSFRARGLAGGFEQYF.

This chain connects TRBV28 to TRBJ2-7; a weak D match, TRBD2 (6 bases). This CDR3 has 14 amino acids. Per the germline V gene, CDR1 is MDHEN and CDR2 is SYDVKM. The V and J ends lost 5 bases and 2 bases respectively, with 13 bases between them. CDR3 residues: CASSGKGLPYEQYF. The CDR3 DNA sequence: TGTGCCAGCAGTGGGAAGGGACTCCCCTACGAGCAGTACTTC.

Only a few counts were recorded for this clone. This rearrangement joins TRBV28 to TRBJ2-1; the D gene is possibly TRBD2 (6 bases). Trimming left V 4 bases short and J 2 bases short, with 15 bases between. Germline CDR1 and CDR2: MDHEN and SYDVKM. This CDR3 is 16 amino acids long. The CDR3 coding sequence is TGTGCCAGCAGTTCCCCCGGGACGGGAGCCTACAATGAGCAGTTCTTC. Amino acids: CASSSPGTGAYNEQFF.

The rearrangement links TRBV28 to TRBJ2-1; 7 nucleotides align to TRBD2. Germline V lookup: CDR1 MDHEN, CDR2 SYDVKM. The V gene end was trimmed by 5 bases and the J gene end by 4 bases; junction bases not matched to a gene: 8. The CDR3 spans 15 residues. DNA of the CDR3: TGTGCCAGCAGTGGGGCTCCGGGGGGTTACAATGAGCAGTTCTTC. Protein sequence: CASSGAPGGYNEQFF.

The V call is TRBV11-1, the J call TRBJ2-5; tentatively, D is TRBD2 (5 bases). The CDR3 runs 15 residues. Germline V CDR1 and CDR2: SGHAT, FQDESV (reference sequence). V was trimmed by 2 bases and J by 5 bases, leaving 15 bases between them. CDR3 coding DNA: TGTGCCAGCAGCTTATACCTGGGAGTTACCGAGACCCAGTACTTC. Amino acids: CASSLYLGVTETQYF. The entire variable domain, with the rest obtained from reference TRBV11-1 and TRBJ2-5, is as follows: EAEVAQSPRYKITEKSQAVAFWCDPISGHATLYWYRQILGQGPELLVQFQDESVVDDSQLPKDRFSAERLKGVDSTLKIQPAELGDSAMYLCASSLYLGVTETQYFGPGTRLLVL.

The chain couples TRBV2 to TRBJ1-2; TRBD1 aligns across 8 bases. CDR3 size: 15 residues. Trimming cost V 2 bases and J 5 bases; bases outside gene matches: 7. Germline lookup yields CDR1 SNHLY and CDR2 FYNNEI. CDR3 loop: CASSEKGRGHYGYTF. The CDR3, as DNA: TGTGCCAGCAGTGAAAAGGGCAGGGGGCATTATGGCTACACCTTC.

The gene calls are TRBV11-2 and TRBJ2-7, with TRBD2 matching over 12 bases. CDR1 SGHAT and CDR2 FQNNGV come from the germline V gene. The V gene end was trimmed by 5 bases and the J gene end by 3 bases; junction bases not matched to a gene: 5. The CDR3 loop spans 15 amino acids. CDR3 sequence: CASSVGTSGLYEQYF. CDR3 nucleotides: TGTGCCAGCAGCGTAGGGACTAGCGGGCTCTACGAGCAGTACTTC.